The clone carrying this T cell receptor beta chain was detected ten times or more. Antigen specificity is unknown. This sample was included in a study of T cells in Graves' hyperthyroidism and ophthalmopathy. Whole-study results and caveats: Stable hyperthyroidism was separated from ophthalmopathy by a model based on 13 V-J features. Most thyroid-expanded clonotypes above 0.001 were also found in blood.

The germline V gene has CDR1 SNHLY and CDR2 FYNNEI. V was cut by 7 bases and J by 4 bases, with 13 bases left in between. This CDR3 comprises 14 residues. TCR beta CDR3 sequences were amplified from RNA transcripts. HTBI primers were used for first-round RT-PCR of the TCR CDR3. TCRdb re-derived calls from the multiplex PCR reads in MiXCR, one entry per CDR3 protein. The data show around 690,000 distinct CDR3 sequences, 15% to 20% seen once. Newly diagnosed patients aged 18 to 65 had hyperthyroidism of under 2 months' duration. Thyroid ultrasound, orbital computed tomography, clinical symptoms, and serum thyroxine and TRAb underpinned diagnoses.

The gene calls are TRBV2 and TRBJ2-2, with D tentatively TRBD2 (6 bases). Sequenced sample: blood. This clonotype was sampled from a man aged 45-65 years with Graves' hyperthyroidism. The CDR3 is CASTETRSTGELFF. The CDR3 DNA reads TGTGCCAGCACCGAGACTAGGAGCACCGGGGAGCTGTTTTTT. The whole variable domain, filled in from reference TRBV2 and TRBJ2-2, reads EPEVTQTPSHQVTQMGQEVILRCVPISNHLYFYWYRQILGQKVEFLVSFYNNEISEKSEIFDDQFSVERPDGSNFTLKIRSTKLEDSAMYFCASTETRSTGELFFGEGSRLTVL.